This entry is about one T cell receptor (beta chain). The data were taken from a study of blood T cell repertoires in COVID-19. The assay was immunoSEQ multiplex PCR, and TCRdb's table has in-frame clones only and misses some. The sample has roughly 150,000 clones; roughly 80% are singletons. Germline values: CDR1 SGHNT, CDR2 YENEEA. The length of the CDR3 is 14 residues. V lost 0 bases and J 3 bases, leaving 7 bases between the germline ends. Those enrolled, adults aged about 18 to 89 years, came from 20 to 25 US areas. The V gene is TRBV11-3, the J gene TRBJ2-3; D remains ambiguous. The clonotype was recovered from an older woman who had recovered from COVID-19. Specimen: PBMCs or T cells enriched from blood (not recorded which). CDR3 sequence: CASSLDPQTDTQYF. The CDR3 coding sequence is TGTGCCAGCAGCTTAGATCCCCAAACAGATACGCAGTATTTT.